Here is one T cell receptor beta chain with its context. What it recognizes is unknown. The sample originates from a study of T cells after yellow fever vaccination. Findings and caveats of the study: CD4 and CD8 compartments shared a small share of clonotypes, likely from convergent recombination. A weaker but faster secondary response was observed, peaking on day 5 versus 15. Reappearance after the booster was seen for most primary-vaccination clones, at 95% to 97% CD4 and 75% to 90% CD8.

The 5'RACE template-switching step produced TCR cDNA and added a universal primer site and UMIs. TCRdb used MiXCR to reprocess the 5' RACE reads, holding one entry per CDR3 protein. The table records 240,000 or so distinct CDR3 sequences, about 7.1% of them present only once. This clonotype was sampled from a man aged 25 to 40 who received the YFV17D yellow fever vaccine. Sample: CD4+ T cells sorted from PBMCs, taken 15 days after the yellow fever booster vaccination.

CDR3 DNA sequence: TGCAGTGCCTCACCGACTAGCGGGGTTTACGAGCAGTACTTC. The encoded protein is CSASPTSGVYEQYF. The V call is TRBV20-1, the J call TRBJ2-7; the match to TRBD2 covers 11 bases. This CDR3 is built from 14 residues. CDR1 is DFQATT, CDR2 SNEGSKA, per germline (reference sequence). The trim removed 6 bases at V and 4 bases at J, leaving 8 bases unmatched.